This T cell receptor beta chain originates from a study of blood T cell repertoires in COVID-19. Study-level background: Nucleic acid was either cDNA or gDNA, and it came from T cells, B-cell-depleted T cells, or PBMCs.

Here immunoSEQ multiplex PCR was the method, and the copy in TCRdb shows in-frame clones only, minus some. Of 200,000 to 250,000 clones in the sample, roughly four fifths were seen once. This clone has just a few counts. Categorization into cohorts depended on clinical history that participants reported. This CDR3 contains 15 residues. Germline CDR1 reads SGDLS; CDR2 reads YYNGEE. The V segment lost 0 bases and the J segment 7 bases; nucleotides outside the gene matches: 9. Sequencing was performed on PBMCs or T cells enriched from blood (not recorded which). This rearrangement joins TRBV9 to TRBJ1-2; 7 bases line up with TRBD1. The TCR comes from a man aged 60-69 years who had recovered from COVID-19. The CDR3 DNA reads TGTGCCAGCAGCGTAGGTCAGGGGGTGGTCTCTGGCTACACCTTC. Its protein is CASSVGQGVVSGYTF.